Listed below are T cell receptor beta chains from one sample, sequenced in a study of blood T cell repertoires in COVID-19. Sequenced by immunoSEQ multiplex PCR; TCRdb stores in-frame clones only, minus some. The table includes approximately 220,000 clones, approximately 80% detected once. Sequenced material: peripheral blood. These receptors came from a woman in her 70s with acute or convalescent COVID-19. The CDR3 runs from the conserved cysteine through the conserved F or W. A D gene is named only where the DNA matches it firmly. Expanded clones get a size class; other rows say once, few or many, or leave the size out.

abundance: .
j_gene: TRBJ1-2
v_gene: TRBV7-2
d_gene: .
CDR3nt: TGTGCCAGCAGCTCCTTCACAGGACAGAGTTATGGCTACACCTTC
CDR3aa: CASSSFTGQSYGYTF

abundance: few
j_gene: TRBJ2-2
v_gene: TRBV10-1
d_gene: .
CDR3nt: TGCGCCAGCAGTCTACAGGGTGGCACCGGGGAGCTGTTTTTT
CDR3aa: CASSLQGGTGELFF

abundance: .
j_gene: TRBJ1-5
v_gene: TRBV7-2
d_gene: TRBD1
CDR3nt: TGTGCCAGCAGCCCCACAGGGGTTCAGCCCCAGCATTTT
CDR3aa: CASSPTGVQPQHF

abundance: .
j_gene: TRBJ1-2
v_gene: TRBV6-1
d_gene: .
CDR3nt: TGTGCCAGCAGTGAAGTAGCCTCCGGAGGCTACACCTTC
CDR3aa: CASSEVASGGYTF

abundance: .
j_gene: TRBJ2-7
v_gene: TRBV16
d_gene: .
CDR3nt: TGTGCCAGCAGCCCCTTTCGCCTGGGGCTAGACGAGCAGTACTTC
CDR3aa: CASSPFRLGLDEQYF

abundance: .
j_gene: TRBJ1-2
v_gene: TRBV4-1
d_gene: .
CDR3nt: TGCGCCAGCAGCCAAGACCAAGTCTCCGGACAGAAAGTTTATGGCTACACCTTC
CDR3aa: CASSQDQVSGQKVYGYTF

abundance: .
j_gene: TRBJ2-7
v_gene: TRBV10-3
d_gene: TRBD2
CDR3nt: TGTGCCATCAGTGACTATAGCGGGACCTACGAGCAGTACTTC
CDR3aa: CAISDYSGTYEQYF

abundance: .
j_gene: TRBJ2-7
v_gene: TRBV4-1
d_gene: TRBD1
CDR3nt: TGCGCCAGCAGCCAAGTTTGGGGGGGCCGGGACAGGGGTTTCGACGAGCAGTACTTC
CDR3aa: CASSQVWGGRDRGFDEQYF

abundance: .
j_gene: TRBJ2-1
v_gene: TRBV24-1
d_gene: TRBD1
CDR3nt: TGTGCCACCAGTGACCAGGGACAGCGCTCCTACAATGAGCAGTTCTTC
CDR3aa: CATSDQGQRSYNEQFF

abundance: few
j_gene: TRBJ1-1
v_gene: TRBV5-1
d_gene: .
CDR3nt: TGCGCCAGCAGCTATAACCGGCGGGGGACTGAAGCTTTCTTT
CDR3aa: CASSYNRRGTEAFF

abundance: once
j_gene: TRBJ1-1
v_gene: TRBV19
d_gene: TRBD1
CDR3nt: TGTGCCAGTAGTCCAGACAGGGGCACCCACTCGGGGTTT
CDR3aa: CASSPDRGTHSGF

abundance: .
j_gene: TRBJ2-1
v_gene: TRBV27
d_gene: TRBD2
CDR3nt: TGTGCCAGCAGTTTAGGCAGCGGGGGGGCGTTTCCCTACAATGAGCAGTTCTTC
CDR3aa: CASSLGSGGAFPYNEQFF

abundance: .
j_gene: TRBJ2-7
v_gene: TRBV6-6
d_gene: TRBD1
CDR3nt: TGTGCCAGCAGGGCTCCGGGACAGGACTACGAGCAGTACTTC
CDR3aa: CASRAPGQDYEQYF

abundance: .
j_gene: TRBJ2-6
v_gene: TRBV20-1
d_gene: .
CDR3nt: TGCAGTGCTAGTTTAAGTTCTAGCTTTCCTGGGGCCAACGTCCTGACTTTC
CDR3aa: CSASLSSSFPGANVLTF

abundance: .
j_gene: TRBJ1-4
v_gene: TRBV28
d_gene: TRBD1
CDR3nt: TGTGCCAGCAAGAGGGGGCGTAGTGAAAAACTGTTTTTT
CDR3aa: CASKRGRSEKLFF

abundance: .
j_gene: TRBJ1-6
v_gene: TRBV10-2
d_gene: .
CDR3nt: TGCGCCAGCAGTGATCCAGGGGATAATTCACCCCTCCACTTT
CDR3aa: CASSDPGDNSPLHF

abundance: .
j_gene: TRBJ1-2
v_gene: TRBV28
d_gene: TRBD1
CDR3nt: TGTGCCAGCAGACCAGGGGGCTCTAACTATGGCTACACCTTC
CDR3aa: CASRPGGSNYGYTF

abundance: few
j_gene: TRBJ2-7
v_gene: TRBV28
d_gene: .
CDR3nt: TGTGCCAGCAGTGAAGGGGTTTACGAGCAGTACTTC
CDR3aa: CASSEGVYEQYF

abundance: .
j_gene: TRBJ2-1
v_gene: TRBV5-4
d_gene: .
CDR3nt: TGTGCCAGCAGCCACACTAGTCTTGAGCAGTTCTTC
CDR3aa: CASSHTSLEQFF

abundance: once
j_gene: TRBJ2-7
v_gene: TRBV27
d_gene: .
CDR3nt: TGTGCCAGCAGGAGGGGGAGGGAGAGCGGCGAGCAGTACTTC
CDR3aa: CASRRGRESGEQYF

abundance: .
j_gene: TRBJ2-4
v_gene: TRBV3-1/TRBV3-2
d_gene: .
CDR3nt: TGTGCCAGCAGCCAAGGGGAGGACATTCAGTACTTC
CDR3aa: CASSQGEDIQYF

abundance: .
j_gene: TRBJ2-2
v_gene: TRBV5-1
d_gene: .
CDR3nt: TGCGCCAGCAGCCCCTTCCGGTCTTTGAACACCGGGGAGCTGTTTTTT
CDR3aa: CASSPFRSLNTGELFF

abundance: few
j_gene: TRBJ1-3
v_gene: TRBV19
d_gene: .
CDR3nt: TGTGCCAGTAGTATAGCCAGCTCTGGAAACACCATATATTTT
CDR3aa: CASSIASSGNTIYF

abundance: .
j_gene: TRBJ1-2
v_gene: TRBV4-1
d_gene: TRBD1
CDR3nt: TGCGCCAGCAGCCCTCGGACAGGGGCCGGCTACACCTTC
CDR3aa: CASSPRTGAGYTF

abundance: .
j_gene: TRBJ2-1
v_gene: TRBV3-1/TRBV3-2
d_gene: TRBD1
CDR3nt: TGTGCCAGCAGGGCAAGCGCGGGACAGGGGCTCAATGAGCAGTTCTTC
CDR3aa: CASRASAGQGLNEQFF

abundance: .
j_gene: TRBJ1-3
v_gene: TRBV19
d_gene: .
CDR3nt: TGTGCCAGTAGCCGTACGAGAGTCGAGGGTGGAAACACCATATATTTT
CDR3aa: CASSRTRVEGGNTIYF

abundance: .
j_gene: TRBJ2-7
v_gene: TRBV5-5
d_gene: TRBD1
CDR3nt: TGTGCCAGCAGCGGGGTGACAGGGAGATTGCGCGAGCAGTACTTC
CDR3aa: CASSGVTGRLREQYF

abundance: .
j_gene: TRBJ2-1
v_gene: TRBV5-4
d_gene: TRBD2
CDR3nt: TGTGCCAGCAGCCTTAGCGGGTTTGAGCAGTTCTTC
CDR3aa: CASSLSGFEQFF

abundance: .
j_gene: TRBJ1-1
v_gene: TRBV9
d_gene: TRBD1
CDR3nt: TGTGCCAGCAGCCCATGGACAGGGCCGGGGAACACTGAAGCTTTCTTT
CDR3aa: CASSPWTGPGNTEAFF

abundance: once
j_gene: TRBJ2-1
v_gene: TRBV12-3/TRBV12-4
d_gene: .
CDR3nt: TGTGCCAGCAGACCTCACAGGTTCGATGAGCAGTTCTTC
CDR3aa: CASRPHRFDEQFF

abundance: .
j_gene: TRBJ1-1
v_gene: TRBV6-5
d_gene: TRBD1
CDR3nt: TGTGCCAGCAGTTACTCGGGACAGTTCACTGAAGCTTTCTTT
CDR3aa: CASSYSGQFTEAFF

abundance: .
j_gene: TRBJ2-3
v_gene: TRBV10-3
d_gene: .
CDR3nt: TGTGCCATCAGTGGCAGGAGCACAGATACGCAGTATTTT
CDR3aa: CAISGRSTDTQYF

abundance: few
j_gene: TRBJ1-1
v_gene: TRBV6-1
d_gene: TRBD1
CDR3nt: TGTGCCAGCAGTGAAGCGGCGGCAGGGGGCTGGGCTTTCTTT
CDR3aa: CASSEAAAGGWAFF

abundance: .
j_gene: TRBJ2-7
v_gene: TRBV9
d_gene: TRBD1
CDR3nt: TGTGCCAGCAGCGTAGGGGGACAGGGAGGAACCTACGAGCAGTACTTC
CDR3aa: CASSVGGQGGTYEQYF

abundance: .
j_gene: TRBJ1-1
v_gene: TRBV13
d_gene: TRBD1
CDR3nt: TGTGCCAGCAGCTCACCACAGGGGGTGGCTTTCTTT
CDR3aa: CASSSPQGVAFF

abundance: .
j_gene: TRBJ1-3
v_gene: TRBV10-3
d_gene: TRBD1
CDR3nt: TGTGCCATCAGGGACAAGGGACAGGGCAACACCATATATTTT
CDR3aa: CAIRDKGQGNTIYF

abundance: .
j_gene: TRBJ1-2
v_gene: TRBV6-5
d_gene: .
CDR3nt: TGTGCCAGCAGTTACTCAGGAGAGCGAAACTATGGCTACACCTTC
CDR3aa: CASSYSGERNYGYTF

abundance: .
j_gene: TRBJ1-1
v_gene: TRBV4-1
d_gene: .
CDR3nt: TGCGCCAGCAGCCAAGATCCGGGGGGGATGACTGAAGCTTTCTTT
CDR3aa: CASSQDPGGMTEAFF

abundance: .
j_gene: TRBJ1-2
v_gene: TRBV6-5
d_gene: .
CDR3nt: TGCGCCAGCATTATCGAACGGGGTTCGGGCTATGGCTACACCTTC
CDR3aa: CASIIERGSGYGYTF

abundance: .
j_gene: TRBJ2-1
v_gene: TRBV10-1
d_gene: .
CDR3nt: TGCGCCAGCAGTGAAGGACAGTTCTCCTACAATGAGCAGTTCTTC
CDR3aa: CASSEGQFSYNEQFF

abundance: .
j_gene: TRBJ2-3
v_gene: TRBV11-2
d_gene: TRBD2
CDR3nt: TGTGCCAGCAGCTTATTAGCGGGGTCTAGCACAGATACGCAGTATTTT
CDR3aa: CASSLLAGSSTDTQYF

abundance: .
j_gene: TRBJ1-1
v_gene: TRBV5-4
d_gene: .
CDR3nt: TGTGCCAGCACCATTGAACGAACTCAGAACACTGAAGCTTTCTTT
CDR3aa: CASTIERTQNTEAFF